Below, one T cell receptor beta chain is given with its context. As for time point: sample taken at primary tumor resection. Samples came from 72 TRACERx patients with untreated early-stage lung cancer. The authors sequenced whole RNA from tumor, nontumor lung or frozen PBMC without sorting. This sample stems from a study of spatial heterogeneity in lung cancer. CDR1 LNHNV and CDR2 YYDKDF come from the germline V gene (reference sequence). Trimming took 4 bases from V and 6 from J; bases not matched to a gene: 11. This CDR3 contains 16 residues. TCR cDNA molecules each carried a unique molecular identifier. MiXCR, applied by TCRdb to the 5' RACE reads, yields one record per CDR3 protein. The sample lists about 39,000 distinct CDR3 sequences, 3% to 3.5% occurring once.

The source material was normal lung tissue next to the tumor, sampled at surgery. This chain links TRBV15 with TRBJ1-4; 7 nucleotides agree with TRBD1. The receptor was derived from a male donor with early-stage non-small cell lung cancer. The CDR3 loop reads CATSIKTTGRDEKLFF. The CDR3 DNA reads TGTGCCACCAGCATTAAGACGACAGGGAGGGATGAAAAACTGTTTTTT.